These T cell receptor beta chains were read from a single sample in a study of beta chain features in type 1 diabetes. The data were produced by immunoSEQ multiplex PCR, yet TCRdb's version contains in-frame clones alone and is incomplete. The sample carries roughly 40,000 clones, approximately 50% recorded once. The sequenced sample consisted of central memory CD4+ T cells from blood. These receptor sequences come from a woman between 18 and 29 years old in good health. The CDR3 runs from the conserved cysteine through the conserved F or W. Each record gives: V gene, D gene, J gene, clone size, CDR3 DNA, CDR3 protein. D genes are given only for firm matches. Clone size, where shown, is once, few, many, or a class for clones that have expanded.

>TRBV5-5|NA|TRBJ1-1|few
TGTGCCAGCAGCGCGGTCATCGTCGGGAACACTGAAGCTTTCTTT
CASSAVIVGNTEAFF
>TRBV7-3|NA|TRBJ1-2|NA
TGTGCCAGCAGCCTCAAGGAGCAGGGGAACTATGGCTACACCTTC
CASSLKEQGNYGYTF
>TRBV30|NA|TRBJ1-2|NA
TGTGCCTGGACCTCAGGGCTGGGCTACACCTTC
CAWTSGLGYTF
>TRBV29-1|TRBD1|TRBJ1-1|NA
TGCAGTGGGGGAAGGGGACAGGGGACCTGGAACACTGAAGCTTTCTTT
CSGGRGQGTWNTEAFF
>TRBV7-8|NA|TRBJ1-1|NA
TGTGCCAGCAGCTTAGAGGGAGTGAGAGCTTTCTTT
CASSLEGVRAFF
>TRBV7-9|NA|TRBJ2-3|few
TGTGCCAGCGGAACCGGGGATACGCAGTATTTT
CASGTGDTQYF
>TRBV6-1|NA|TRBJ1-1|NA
TGTGCCAGCAGTGAAGTTCATTTTACAGGGTACACTGAAGCTTTCTTT
CASSEVHFTGYTEAFF
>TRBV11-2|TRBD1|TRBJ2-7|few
TGTGCCAGCAGCTCATATGGGCCCAAACAGGGGTCCGAGCAGTACTTC
CASSSYGPKQGSEQYF
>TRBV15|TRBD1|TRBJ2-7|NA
TGTGCCACCAGCTCAATCTTGGGACAGAACTACGAGCAGTACTTC
CATSSILGQNYEQYF
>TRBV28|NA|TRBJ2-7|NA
TGTGCCAGCAGTCCACCTAGGGGGGGGGCCTCCTACGAGCAGTACTTC
CASSPPRGGASYEQYF
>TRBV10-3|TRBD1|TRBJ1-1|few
TGTGCCATCAGTGAGTCTACGACAGGGGAGAAAGCTTTCTTT
CAISESTTGEKAFF
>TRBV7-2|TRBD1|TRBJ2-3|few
TGTGCCAGCAGCATGGGACAGGGGGCGGATACGCAGTATTTT
CASSMGQGADTQYF
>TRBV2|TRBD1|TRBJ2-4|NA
TGTGCCAGCAGTTCCTGGGGACAGATCCACCAGTACTTC
CASSSWGQIHQYF
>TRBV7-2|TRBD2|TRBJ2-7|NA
TGTGCCAGCAGCTTGCGGGGGAGGACTAGCTACGAGCAGTACTTC
CASSLRGRTSYEQYF
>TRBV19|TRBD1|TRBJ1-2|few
TGTGCCAGTAGGGCGGGACAGGTAGACTATGGCTACACCTTC
CASRAGQVDYGYTF
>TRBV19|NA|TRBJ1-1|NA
TGTGCCAGTAGTATACTTACAGGTTCTGAAGCTTTCTTT
CASSILTGSEAFF
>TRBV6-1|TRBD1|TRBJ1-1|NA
TGTGCCAGCAGTGAAAAATGGGCAGGGGGTAACACTGAAGCTTTCTTT
CASSEKWAGGNTEAFF
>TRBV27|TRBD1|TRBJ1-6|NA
TGTGCCAGCGGATCGGACAGGGCCTCCTATTCACCCCTCCACTTT
CASGSDRASYSPLHF
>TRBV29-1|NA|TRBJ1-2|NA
TGCAGCGTTGCAGTTAACTATGGCTACACCTTC
CSVAVNYGYTF
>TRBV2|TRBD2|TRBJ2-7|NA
TGTGCCAGCGCCCACAAGCGGGAGTTACGGTACGAGCAGTACTTC
CASAHKRELRYEQYF
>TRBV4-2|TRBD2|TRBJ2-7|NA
TGTGCCAGCAGCTTAAGCGGGGGGCTTACCTCCTACGAGCAGTACTTC
CASSLSGGLTSYEQYF
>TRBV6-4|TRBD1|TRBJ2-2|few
TGTGCCAGCAGTAGGACAGGGGACGCTCCGAACACCGGGGAGCTGTTTTTT
CASSRTGDAPNTGELFF
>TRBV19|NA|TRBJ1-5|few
TGTGCCAGTAGATCCCTCGGCGGAGGGGATCAGCCCCAGCATTTT
CASRSLGGGDQPQHF
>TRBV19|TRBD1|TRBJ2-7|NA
TGTGCCAGTAGTGCACAGGGGGCCATCTTTAAGCAGTACTTC
CASSAQGAIFKQYF
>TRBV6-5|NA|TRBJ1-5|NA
TGTGCCAGCAGTTTTAGTCAGTCAGGGCAGCCCCAGCATTTT
CASSFSQSGQPQHF
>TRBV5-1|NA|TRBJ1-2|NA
TGCGCCAGCAGCTTGGGACAATCGAACTATGGCTACACCTTC
CASSLGQSNYGYTF
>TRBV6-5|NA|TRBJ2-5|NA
TGTGCCAGCAGAGAAGACAGGACCGGGGCCCAGTACTTC
CASREDRTGAQYF
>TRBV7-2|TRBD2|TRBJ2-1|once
TGTGCCAGCAGCTTATTAGCACCCTATGGGCGGGAGGGCCGCAATGAGCAGTTCTTC
CASSLLAPYGREGRNEQFF
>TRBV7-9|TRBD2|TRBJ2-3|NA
TGTGCCAGCAGCGAGGGACTAGCGAGAGGCCCAGGGGGCACAGATACGCAGTATTTT
CASSEGLARGPGGTDTQYF
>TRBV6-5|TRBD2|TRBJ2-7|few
TGTGCCAGCAGTTACTACGGGACGGGGGGGGAGCAGTACTTC
CASSYYGTGGEQYF
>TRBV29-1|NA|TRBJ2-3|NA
TGCAGCGTCGGTAGGGGAACCGGCGATACGCAGTATTTT
CSVGRGTGDTQYF
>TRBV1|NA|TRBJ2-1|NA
TGCACCAGCAGCCAAGATTTAGGAGGGGGGGCGAGCAATGAGCAGTTCTTC
CTSSQDLGGGASNEQFF
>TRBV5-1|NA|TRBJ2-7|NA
TGCGCCAGCAGCCCGGACGGGACATCTCTCTACGAGCAGTACTTC
CASSPDGTSLYEQYF
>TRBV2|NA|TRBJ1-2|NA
TGTGCCAGCAGAGTCGACAGGTCTGGCTACACCTTC
CASRVDRSGYTF
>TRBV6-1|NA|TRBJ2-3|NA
TGTGCCAGCAGAGAATCGGGACTCACAGATACGCAGTATTTT
CASRESGLTDTQYF
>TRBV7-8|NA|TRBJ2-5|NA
TGTGCCAGCAGCTTACCTCCGGAGACCCAGTACTTC
CASSLPPETQYF
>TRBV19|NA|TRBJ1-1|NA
TGTGCCAGTAGTATTGTATTCGCAGGTGGTGATGAAGCTTTCTTT
CASSIVFAGGDEAFF
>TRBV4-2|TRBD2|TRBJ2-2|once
TGTGCCAGCAGCCAAGGGATTAGCGGGGCTCTACGTACTAACACCGGGGAGCTGTTTTTT
CASSQGISGALRTNTGELFF
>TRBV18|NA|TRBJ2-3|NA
TGTGCCAGCTCACCGGCCGAAGATACGCAGTATTTT
CASSPAEDTQYF
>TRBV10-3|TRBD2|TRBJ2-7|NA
TGTGCCACCAGCAGGACTAGCTCGGACGAGCAGTACTTC
CATSRTSSDEQYF
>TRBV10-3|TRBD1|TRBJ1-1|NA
TGTGCCATCAGTGAAAGGACAGGGGGCACTGAAGCTTTCTTT
CAISERTGGTEAFF
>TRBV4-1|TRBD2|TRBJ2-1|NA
TGCGCCAGCAGCCAAACAAGACTAGCGGTATACAATGAGCAGTTCTTC
CASSQTRLAVYNEQFF
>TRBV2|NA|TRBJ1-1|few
TGTGCCAGCAGTGAACAGGGGAACACTGAAGCTTTCTTT
CASSEQGNTEAFF
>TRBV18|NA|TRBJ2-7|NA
TGTGCCAGCTCACCAGAGGGCTCCTACGAGCAGTACTTC
CASSPEGSYEQYF
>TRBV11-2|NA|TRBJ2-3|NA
TGTGCCAGCAGCTTAGGGGCCTTAGATACGCAGTATTTT
CASSLGALDTQYF
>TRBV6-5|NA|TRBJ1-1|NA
TGTGCCAGCAGTTACGTGGGCCAGGGGAAAACTGAAGCTTTCTTT
CASSYVGQGKTEAFF
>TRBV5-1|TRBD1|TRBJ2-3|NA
TGCGCCAGCAGCCCGGACAGGGGGCAAAGAGATACGCAGTATTTT
CASSPDRGQRDTQYF
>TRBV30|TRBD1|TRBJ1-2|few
TGTGCCTGGAGTAGAAAGACCGGGACAGGCAACTATGGCTACACCTTC
CAWSRKTGTGNYGYTF
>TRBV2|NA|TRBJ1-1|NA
TGTGCCAGCAGTGATCGCGGGGGCCACACTGAAGCTTTCTTT
CASSDRGGHTEAFF